Following are 19 T cell receptor beta chains from one sample sequenced in a study of monozygotic twins with cystic fibrosis. Sequenced by immunoSEQ multiplex PCR; TCRdb stores in-frame clones only, minus some. The sample yields some 35,000 clones, 75% to 95% seen once. Sequencing was done on a sample of blood. The receptors derive from a boy between 2 and 10 years old with cystic fibrosis.

CDR3 residues: CASSPGVLSYEQYF. CDR3 in DNA: TGCGCCAGCAGCCCAGGGGTTCTCTCCTACGAGCAGTACTTC. The chain recombines TRBV4-3 with TRBJ2-7, with a tentative D call TRBD1 (6 bases). The CDR3 runs 14 residues. Per germline, CDR1 LGHNA and CDR2 YSLEER. V was clipped by 4 bases and J by 0 bases, with 10 bases between them.

The V and J genes are TRBV7-9 and TRBJ1-1, with D maybe TRBD1 (5 bases). Germline CDR1 is SEHNR and CDR2 is FQNEAQ (reference sequence). The V end was cut by 5 bases, the J end by 0 bases, with 13 bases between. The CDR3 sequence is 15 residues long. The CDR3 is CASSTTDSLNTEAFF. The CDR3 DNA reads TGTGCCAGCAGCACGACTGACAGTTTGAACACTGAAGCTTTCTTT.

Within the sample, this clone is medium-sized. The chain employs TRBV7-9 and TRBJ2-7; 9 nucleotides match TRBD1. This CDR3 comprises 17 residues. Germline values: CDR1 SEHNR, CDR2 FQNEAQ (reference sequence). V lost 4 bases, J lost 3 bases, and 13 bases stayed unmatched. The CDR3 sequence: CASSSTLIDRGIYEQYF. The CDR3 DNA follows: TGTGCCAGCAGCTCTACCCTTATCGACAGGGGGATCTACGAGCAGTACTTC.

The chain couples TRBV5-4 to TRBJ2-3; D is unresolved. The V gene lost 1 base and the J gene lost 0 bases, with 9 bases spanning the gap. The CDR3 has 15 amino acids. Germline V lookup: CDR1 SGHNT, CDR2 YYREEE (reference sequence). In DNA form, the CDR3 reads TGTGCCAGCAGCTTGTTCTACAGTAGCACAGATACGCAGTATTTT. Protein: CASSLFYSSTDTQYF.

CDR3 sequence: CASGTSSQSNEQFF. The CDR3 DNA sequence: TGCGCCAGCGGGACGAGTTCCCAATCCAATGAGCAGTTCTTC. V is TRBV10-1 and J is TRBJ2-1; D is tentatively TRBD1 or TRBD2 (5 bases each). With 8 bases removed from V and 6 bases from J, the gap between germline ends came to 17 bases. The CDR3 contains 14 residues. From germline, CDR1 is WNHNN and CDR2 SYGVQD (reference sequence).

The V call is TRBV9, the J call TRBJ2-7; D is perhaps TRBD2 (6 bases). The CDR3 contains 14 residues. V lost 0 bases and J 3 bases, leaving 10 bases between the germline ends. CDR1 is SGDLS, CDR2 YYNGEE, per germline. CDR3 nucleotides: TGTGCCAGCAGCGTAGGGGGTAGCGGCTACGAGCAGTACTTC. It translates to CASSVGGSGYEQYF.

The V and J genes are TRBV2 and TRBJ2-3, with D uncertain. This CDR3 is built from 12 residues. Trimming left V 4 bases short and J 6 bases short, with 8 bases between. From germline, CDR1 is SNHLY and CDR2 FYNNEI. The CDR3 is CASSVIGDTQYF. CDR3 bases: TGTGCCAGCAGTGTTATAGGGGATACGCAGTATTTT.

The chain is built from TRBV5-6 and TRBJ2-1; D is possibly TRBD2 (6 bases). The V end was cut by 1 base, the J end by 5 bases, with 10 bases between. Germline assignment: CDR1 SGHDT and CDR2 YYEEEE. This CDR3 spans 14 amino acids. The CDR3 sequence is CASSLFGRNNEQFF. The CDR3 coding sequence is TGTGCCAGCAGCTTGTTTGGGAGGAACAATGAGCAGTTCTTC.

The V and J genes are TRBV10-3 and TRBJ2-7, with 9 bases lining up with TRBD2. The V and J ends lost 8 bases and 5 bases, in that order; junction bases with no gene match: 10. CDR3 length: 14 residues. Per the germline V gene, CDR1 is ENHRY and CDR2 is SYGVKD. The chain's CDR3 is CAIGTSGGLDEQYF. In nucleotides, the CDR3 is TGTGCCATCGGTACCAGCGGGGGGCTCGACGAGCAGTACTTC.

V is TRBV6-1 and J is TRBJ2-7; no clear D gene. Germline V gene data show CDR1 as MNHNS and CDR2 as SASEGT. This CDR3 region has 16 residues. Trimming took 3 bases from V and 3 from J, leaving 18 bases between them. The CDR3 protein is CASSDLLVRRNYEQYF. The CDR3 DNA reads TGTGCCAGCAGTGATTTACTGGTCCGTCGTAACTACGAGCAGTACTTC.

This sequence joins TRBV15 and TRBJ1-2; 7 bases align to TRBD1. The V segment lost 0 bases and the J segment 10 bases; nucleotides outside the gene matches: 2. The CDR3 length is 12 residues. Germline CDR1 reads LNHNV; CDR2 reads YYDKDF (reference sequence). CDR3 protein: CATSRETGIYTF. In DNA, the CDR3 is TGTGCCACCAGCAGAGAGACAGGGATCTACACCTTC.

The chain recombines TRBV6-1 with TRBJ2-1, with D unresolved. Deletions cut 0 bases from V and 4 bases from J, with 7 bases between. The CDR3 sequence is 14 residues long. Germline CDR1 is MNHNS and CDR2 is SASEGT. The CDR3 spells CASSEASAYNEQFF. DNA of the CDR3: TGTGCCAGCAGTGAAGCAAGCGCGTACAATGAGCAGTTCTTC.

The chain links TRBV2 to TRBJ1-4, with a weak D call TRBD1 (6 bases). The CDR3 runs 13 residues. The V end was cut by 7 bases, the J end by 6 bases, with 12 bases between. Germline-derived CDR1 and CDR2 are SNHLY and FYNNEI. CDR3 DNA sequence: TGTGCCAGCATGGCGGGGGGCGATGAAAAACTGTTTTTT. It is translated as CASMAGGDEKLFF.

The V and J genes are TRBV6-1 and TRBJ1-1; TRBD1 matches 8 bases. Germline loops: CDR1 MNHNS, CDR2 SASEGT. This CDR3 contains 14 residues. V gave up 5 bases and J gave up 1 base; unmatched junction bases: 3. The chain's CDR3 is CASSYTGGNTEAFF. The CDR3 coding sequence is TGTGCCAGCAGTTATACAGGGGGGAACACTGAAGCTTTCTTT.

The chain employs TRBV6-1 and TRBJ1-5, with 9 bases fitting TRBD1. CDR3 length: 14 residues. The V gene's germline CDR1 is MNHNS and CDR2 SASEGT. Trimming removed 6 bases from V and 3 bases from J; junction bases left unmatched: 3. CDR3 nucleotides: TGTGCCAGCAGGCGACAGGGGGTCAATCAGCCCCAGCATTTT. This translates into CASRRQGVNQPQHF.

This clone occurred once. This chain links TRBV6-6 with TRBJ1-6, with 9 bases aligning to TRBD1. CDR3 size: 16 residues. The V and J ends lost 5 bases and 6 bases, in that order; junction bases with no gene match: 8. Looked up from germline, CDR1 is MNHNY and CDR2 is SVGAGI (reference sequence). CDR3 nucleotides: TGTGCCAGCAGTAACGCCCCGGGACAGGGTAATTCACCCCTCCACTTT. Encoded protein: CASSNAPGQGNSPLHF.

The chain links TRBV29-1 to TRBJ1-6; D call uncertain. Trimming stripped 5 bases from V and 7 bases from J, with 9 bases between. The CDR3 runs to 12 residues. Germline CDR1 and CDR2: SQVTM and ANQGSEA. CDR3 nucleotide sequence: TGCAGCGTTCAGTCTGGAAATTCACCCCTCCACTTT. This gives the protein CSVQSGNSPLHF.

The chain's CDR3 is CASSVGEAGEQFF. CDR3 DNA sequence: TGTGCCAGCAGCGTAGGGGAGGCGGGGGAGCAGTTCTTC. The rearrangement joins TRBV9 to TRBJ2-1; tentatively, D is TRBD2 (6 bases). CDR3 length equals 13 residues. The V gene lost 0 bases and the J gene lost 10 bases, with 11 bases spanning the gap. Germline CDR1 and CDR2: SGDLS and YYNGEE.

This sequence joins TRBV5-4 and TRBJ1-1; D uncertain. Per germline, CDR1 SGHNT and CDR2 YYREEE (reference sequence). The CDR3 extends over 13 amino acids. V lost 4 bases to trimming and J lost 0 bases, with 7 bases between them. CDR3 nucleotide sequence: TGTGCCAGCAGCGCCAGTATGAACACTGAAGCTTTCTTT. It yields the protein CASSASMNTEAFF.